A selection of T cell receptor beta chains follows, all from one sample in a study of shared clonotypes between healthy human individuals. Libraries were prepared by immunoSEQ multiplex PCR; TCRdb keeps only in-frame clonotypes and omits some of them. The table records roughly 2,300,000 clones, around 92% of them present only once. The sample consisted of naive CD4+ T cells from PBMCs. The receptors were gathered from a man aged 18 to 35 in good health. Some clones in this sample may be carry-over from other donors' samples. Each CDR3 is given with its conserved first and last residue. The D gene is left open where the match is weak.

d_call: TRBD2; v_call: TRBV7-9; j_call: TRBJ2-7; cdr3_aa: CASSEGTSVTYEQYF; cdr3_nt: TGTGCCAGCAGCGAGGGGACTAGCGTAACCTACGAGCAGTACTTC
d_call: .; v_call: TRBV11-2; j_call: TRBJ2-3; cdr3_aa: CASSLAGYTDTQYF; cdr3_nt: TGTGCCAGCAGCTTAGCCGGGTACACAGATACGCAGTATTTT
d_call: .; v_call: TRBV4-1; j_call: TRBJ2-7; cdr3_aa: CASSQRGGDRGDYEQYF; cdr3_nt: TGCGCCAGCAGCCAACGCGGGGGGGACAGGGGTGATTACGAGCAGTACTTC
d_call: .; v_call: TRBV29-1; j_call: TRBJ1-2; cdr3_aa: CSVVSGLGYGYTF; cdr3_nt: TGCAGCGTTGTTTCAGGGCTCGGCTATGGCTACACCTTC
d_call: .; v_call: TRBV28; j_call: TRBJ2-1; cdr3_aa: CASSFVAIGGGGYYNEQFF; cdr3_nt: TGTGCCAGCAGTTTTGTCGCCATAGGGGGAGGGGGTTACTACAATGAGCAGTTCTTC
d_call: TRBD2; v_call: TRBV7-3; j_call: TRBJ2-2; cdr3_aa: CASSLTLLAGVNTGELFF; cdr3_nt: TGTGCCAGCAGCTTAACCCTACTAGCGGGAGTGAACACCGGGGAGCTGTTTTTT
d_call: .; v_call: TRBV28; j_call: TRBJ2-5; cdr3_aa: CASNGWGETQYF; cdr3_nt: TGTGCCAGCAATGGGTGGGGGGAGACCCAGTACTTC
d_call: TRBD1; v_call: TRBV7-9; j_call: TRBJ2-5; cdr3_aa: CASSFRDRQETQYF; cdr3_nt: TGTGCCAGCAGCTTCCGGGACAGACAAGAGACCCAGTACTTC
d_call: TRBD2; v_call: TRBV28; j_call: TRBJ2-1; cdr3_aa: CASSFPGTSGYNEQFF; cdr3_nt: TGTGCCAGCAGTTTCCCAGGGACTAGCGGGTACAATGAGCAGTTCTTC
d_call: TRBD2; v_call: TRBV2; j_call: TRBJ2-7; cdr3_aa: CATGLAPTYEQYF; cdr3_nt: TGTGCCACGGGACTAGCGCCCACCTACGAGCAGTACTTC
d_call: .; v_call: TRBV5-1; j_call: TRBJ2-1; cdr3_aa: CASSANTGVGYNEQFF; cdr3_nt: TGCGCCAGCAGCGCGAACACGGGGGTTGGTTACAATGAGCAGTTCTTC
d_call: .; v_call: TRBV28; j_call: TRBJ1-6; cdr3_aa: CASSPRQVSYNSPLHF; cdr3_nt: TGTGCCAGCAGTCCCCGACAGGTATCCTATAATTCACCCCTCCACTTT
d_call: .; v_call: TRBV6-5; j_call: TRBJ1-2; cdr3_aa: CASSSPGLRGGGYTF; cdr3_nt: TGTGCCAGCAGTAGCCCCGGCCTCCGGGGAGGTGGCTACACCTTC
d_call: .; v_call: TRBV19; j_call: TRBJ2-7; cdr3_aa: CASSISDGSSYEQYF; cdr3_nt: TGTGCCAGTAGTATCAGCGACGGGAGCTCCTACGAGCAGTACTTC
d_call: TRBD1; v_call: TRBV10-3; j_call: TRBJ2-4; cdr3_aa: CAISEGMGWDSRAKNIQYF; cdr3_nt: TGTGCCATCAGTGAGGGTATGGGTTGGGACAGTCGAGCCAAAAACATTCAGTACTTC
d_call: .; v_call: TRBV4-1; j_call: TRBJ2-4; cdr3_aa: CASSQIRVAKNIQYF; cdr3_nt: TGCGCCAGCAGCCAGATCCGGGTAGCCAAAAACATTCAGTACTTC
d_call: TRBD2; v_call: TRBV4-1; j_call: TRBJ2-3; cdr3_aa: CASSANLAGKTDTQYF; cdr3_nt: TGCGCCAGCAGCGCCAACCTAGCGGGAAAAACAGATACGCAGTATTTT
d_call: .; v_call: TRBV9; j_call: TRBJ2-3; cdr3_aa: CATTPQRTSTDTQYF; cdr3_nt: TGTGCCACCACGCCTCAAAGAACTAGCACAGATACGCAGTATTTT
d_call: TRBD2; v_call: TRBV14; j_call: TRBJ2-1; cdr3_aa: CASSQVTVAGEFDEQFF; cdr3_nt: TGTGCCAGCAGCCAAGTCACCGTAGCGGGAGAATTCGATGAGCAGTTCTTC
d_call: .; v_call: TRBV5-1; j_call: TRBJ1-4; cdr3_aa: CASSTDSLGNEKLFF; cdr3_nt: TGCGCCAGCAGCACCGACAGTTTGGGAAATGAAAAACTGTTTTTT
d_call: .; v_call: TRBV6-4; j_call: TRBJ1-1; cdr3_aa: CASSDSRRGFEAFF; cdr3_nt: TGTGCCAGCAGTGATAGTAGGAGGGGCTTTGAAGCTTTCTTT
d_call: TRBD1; v_call: TRBV7-9; j_call: TRBJ2-3; cdr3_aa: CASSSGQDTDTQYF; cdr3_nt: TGTGCCAGCAGCTCGGGACAGGACACAGATACGCAGTATTTT
d_call: TRBD2; v_call: TRBV30; j_call: TRBJ2-1; cdr3_aa: CAWSVRRGSGQFF; cdr3_nt: TGTGCCTGGAGTGTAAGGCGCGGGAGTGGGCAGTTCTTC
d_call: .; v_call: TRBV5-1; j_call: TRBJ2-7; cdr3_aa: CASSFLQVELGYEQYF; cdr3_nt: TGCGCCAGCAGCTTTCTACAGGTTGAGCTGGGGTACGAGCAGTACTTC